The source of this T cell receptor beta chain is a study of blood T cell repertoires in COVID-19. Whole-study context: Samples representing acute and convalescent COVID-19 were sourced from the United States, Italy and Spain. PBMCs, B-cell-depleted T cells, or T cells provided the cDNA or gDNA that made up the material.

Under the authors' procedure: For nucleated cells, counts were estimated from reference gene primer amplification. Assay used: immunoSEQ multiplex PCR; TCRdb lists only in-frame clones, some missing. That table is the source of V, J and clone size, and D and trimming were worked out from the DNA. The data contain 200,000 to 300,000 clones, approximately 86% of them singletons. V dropped 4 bases and J dropped 10; count of bases not matched to a gene: 12. CDR1 and CDR2 (germline): LGHNA, YSLEER. This CDR3 region has 16 residues. The rearrangement links TRBV4-3 to TRBJ2-1, with 11 bases lining up with TRBD2. The sequenced sample consisted of peripheral blood. The receptor's source is a man aged 35 to 55 who had recovered from COVID-19. The CDR3 nucleotides read TGCGCCAGCAGCCGATCGACTAGCGGGATTGGCGGAGAGCAGTTCTTC. It codes for CASSRSTSGIGGEQFF.